This T cell receptor beta chain was identified in a study of blood T cell repertoires in COVID-19. Overall study context: In each case, the material was cDNA or gDNA derived from T cells, B-cell-depleted T cells, or PBMCs.

Individuals drawn from 24 US areas were about 18 to 95 years old. Original data processing: Estimation of nucleated cell counts was performed using reference gene primer amplification. Sequencing used immunoSEQ multiplex PCR; TCRdb keeps in-frame clones, though not all of them. V and J calls and clone size are copied from that table; D and trimming were computed from the DNA. The sample lists 350,000 to 450,000 clones, around 87% occurring once. This clone was detected only once. The TCR was taken from a man aged 25 to 45 who had recovered from COVID-19. The sequenced sample consisted of PBMCs or T cells enriched from blood (not recorded which).

CDR3 DNA: TGTGCCAGCAGCAGAAACAGACAACTCCAAGAGACCCAGTACTTC. Translated: CASSRNRQLQETQYF. The chain uses TRBV7-3 and TRBJ2-5; no reliable D call. There are 15 residues in the CDR3. V was trimmed by 5 bases and J by 1 base, leaving 14 bases between them. CDR1 and CDR2 (germline): SGHTA, FQGTGA. Full variable domain (missing parts from reference TRBV7-3 and TRBJ2-5): GAGVSQTPSNKVTEKGKYVELRCDPISGHTALYWYRQSLGQGPEFLIYFQGTGAADDSGLPNDRFFAVRPEGSVSTLKIQRTERGDSAVYLCASSRNRQLQETQYFGPGTRLLVL.